Shown below are 17 T cell receptor beta chains from a single sample sequenced in a study of T cell repertoires in cytomegalovirus infection. TCRdb itself ran the reads through MiXCR, one entry per CDR3 protein. The sample holds approximately 170,000 distinct CDR3 sequences, roughly 18% seen once. Sample: CD8+ T cells from PBMCs. These receptors all come from a human donor in good health (CMV status not recorded). Some clones in this sample may be carry-over from other donors' samples.

This clonotype was seen repeatedly, ten times or more. The V call is TRBV27, the J call TRBJ2-2, with D uncertain. V was pared by 3 bases and J by 0 bases, with 2 bases between. This CDR3 spans 13 amino acids. Germline CDR1 and CDR2: MNHEY and SMNVEV (reference sequence). CDR3 coding DNA: TGTGCCAGCAGTTTCCCGAACACCGGGGAGCTGTTTTTT. Translation gives CASSFPNTGELFF.

This clonotype was counted only a few times. The rearrangement links TRBV6-5 to TRBJ2-7; D is unresolved. This CDR3 has 16 amino acids. The V and J ends lost 5 bases and 3 bases respectively, with 20 bases between them. Germline V lookup: CDR1 MNHEY, CDR2 SVGAGI. This chain's CDR3 is CASSSHRALPIYEQYF. CDR3 nucleotide sequence: TGTGCCAGCAGTAGCCACCGGGCGCTCCCCATCTACGAGCAGTACTTC.

In this sample, this clonotype turned up a few times. This chain connects TRBV7-2 to TRBJ2-5; 13 positions agree with TRBD2. The germline V gene has CDR1 SGHTA and CDR2 FQGNSA. J lost 0 bases, V lost 5 bases, and 6 bases had no gene match. There are 17 residues in the CDR3. Here the CDR3 reads CASSPGLAGPYQETQYF. In DNA, the CDR3 is TGTGCCAGCAGCCCGGGACTAGCGGGACCCTACCAAGAGACCCAGTACTTC.

The chain uses TRBV28 and TRBJ1-1, with 8 positions matching TRBD1. The CDR3 is 17 amino acids. Germline CDR1 is MDHEN and CDR2 is SYDVKM. The V and J ends lost 5 bases and 3 bases, in that order; junction bases with no gene match: 14. CDR3 nucleotides: TGTGCCAGCAGTCCGCCCCTCGACAGGGGCGTAGACACTGAAGCTTTCTTT. As protein: CASSPPLDRGVDTEAFF.

The table lists this clonotype with a few counts. J is TRBJ2-3 and V is TRBV10-3; 10 bases are shared with TRBD2. The length of the CDR3 is 17 residues. V dropped 5 bases and J dropped 2; count of bases not matched to a gene: 10. Germline values: CDR1 ENHRY, CDR2 SYGVKD. In DNA form, the CDR3 reads TGTGCCATCAGTTGGGGAGCTAGCGGGGGTCTCACAGATACGCAGTATTTT. It codes for CAISWGASGGLTDTQYF.

This chain joins TRBV29-1 and TRBJ2-1, with D uncertain. V shed 3 bases and J shed 0 bases, with 9 bases lying between them. The CDR3 spans 14 residues. The germline V gene has CDR1 SQVTM and CDR2 ANQGSEA. The CDR3 spells CSVEARGSYNEQFF. Here the CDR3 DNA reads TGCAGCGTTGAGGCCCGCGGCTCCTACAATGAGCAGTTCTTC.

The chain joins TRBV7-2 to TRBJ1-4, with D tentatively TRBD1 (6 bases). Per the germline V gene, CDR1 is SGHTA and CDR2 is FQGNSA. The V end lost 4 bases, the J end lost 7 bases, and 16 bases lay between the germline ends. This CDR3 region has 15 residues. CDR3 protein: CASSSAGGGVEKLFF. The CDR3 DNA reads TGTGCCAGCAGCTCGGCCGGGGGGGGCGTTGAAAAACTGTTTTTT.

V gene TRBV29-1 combines with J gene TRBJ1-3; D is uncertain. Germline V CDR1 and CDR2: SQVTM, ANQGSEA. V dropped 4 bases and J dropped 4 bases, with 11 bases sitting between them. There are 13 residues in the CDR3. This CDR3 is CSVVGSTGNTIYF. The CDR3 DNA follows: TGCAGCGTTGTGGGCAGTACGGGAAACACCATATATTTT. The full variable domain, completed using reference TRBV29-1 and TRBJ1-3, is SAVISQKPSRDICQRGTSLTIQCQVDSQVTMMFWYRQQPGQSLTLIATANQGSEATYESGFVIDKFPISRPNLTFSTLTVSNMSPEDSSIYLCSVVGSTGNTIYFGEGSWLTVV.

The chain couples TRBV7-6 to TRBJ2-7; D perhaps matches TRBD1 (6 bases). The germline V and J ends were trimmed by 0 bases and 3 bases, with 12 bases remaining between them. Germline V lookup: CDR1 SGHVS, CDR2 FNYEAQ. CDR3 size: 15 residues. The CDR3 loop is CASSLAPGENYEQYF. For the CDR3, the DNA is TGTGCCAGCAGCTTAGCCCCAGGGGAGAACTACGAGCAGTACTTC.

This clonotype has just a few counts. The rearrangement links TRBV20-1 to TRBJ1-2; D is undetermined. V lost 6 bases to trimming and J lost 4 bases, with 15 bases between them. The CDR3 length is 13 residues. Germline V CDR1 and CDR2: DFQATT, SNEGSKA (reference sequence). CDR3 nucleotide sequence: TGCAGTGCGAAAGAGTCGGACCGCTATGGCTACACCTTC. This translates into CSAKESDRYGYTF.

V usage is TRBV7-9 and J usage is TRBJ2-1; 13 nucleotides match TRBD2. Germline V CDR1 and CDR2: SEHNR, FQNEAQ (reference sequence). The CDR3 is 16 residues long. With 4 bases clipped from V and 4 bases from J, the junction kept 4 bases outside the gene matches. CDR3 region: CASSSWTSGRYNEQFF. CDR3 nucleotide sequence: TGTGCCAGCAGCTCCTGGACTAGCGGGAGATACAATGAGCAGTTCTTC.

This clonotype showed up just a few times. V and J are TRBV28 and TRBJ1-1; 7 bases line up with TRBD1. Trimming at V came to 2 bases and at J to 5 bases, leaving 8 bases not matched to a gene. The CDR3 has 15 residues. CDR1 is MDHEN and CDR2 is SYDVKM in the germline V gene. CDR3: CASSLSKGGPTEAFF. For the CDR3, the DNA is TGTGCCAGCAGTTTAAGCAAAGGGGGCCCAACTGAAGCTTTCTTT.

The V call is TRBV29-1, the J call TRBJ2-1; no reliable D call. Trimming removed 6 bases from V and 2 bases from J, with 11 bases in between. Germline lookup yields CDR1 SQVTM and CDR2 ANQGSEA. The CDR3 length is 13 residues. In nucleotides, the CDR3 is TGCAGCGTCGAACCCGGCCCCTACAATGAGCAGTTCTTC. Amino acid sequence: CSVEPGPYNEQFF.

The chain employs TRBV7-3 and TRBJ2-2, with 9 positions matching TRBD1. This CDR3 comprises 17 residues. V was clipped by 8 bases and J by 7 bases; unmatched bases: 17. The germline V gene encodes CDR1 SGHTA and CDR2 FQGTGA. The CDR3: CASSLLGTGGRSGELFF. The CDR3 coding sequence is TGTGCCAGCTCCCTCCTCGGAACAGGGGGCAGGAGCGGGGAGCTGTTTTTT.

The rearrangement uses TRBV6-8 and TRBJ1-1, with 10 bases matching TRBD1. The CDR3 loop spans 16 amino acids. V dropped 0 bases and J dropped 7; count of bases not matched to a gene: 8. From germline, CDR1 is MNHGY and CDR2 SAAAGT. CDR3 region: CASSYSTDRGQIEAFF. CDR3 nucleotides: TGTGCCAGCAGTTACTCGACTGACAGGGGGCAAATTGAAGCTTTCTTT.

This clonotype was recorded only once. This chain joins TRBV15 and TRBJ2-5, with D possibly TRBD2 on 5 matching bases. The CDR3 has 14 residues. From germline, CDR1 is LNHNV and CDR2 YYDKDF (reference sequence). The V end was cut by 3 bases, the J end by 0 bases, with 8 bases between. CDR3 in amino acids: CATSSPGDQETQYF. The CDR3 DNA reads as TGTGCCACCAGCAGCCCCGGGGACCAAGAGACCCAGTACTTC.

This clonotype was seen only a few times. This rearrangement joins TRBV12-3 or TRBV12-4 to TRBJ2-5; TRBD1 might be the D (6 bases). Trimming shortened V by 0 bases and J by 2 bases, and 7 bases separated the two germline ends. The CDR3 is 14 amino acids. The DNA for the CDR3 is TGTGCCAGCAGTTTAGCGGGACAACAAGAGACCCAGTACTTC. Residues: CASSLAGQQETQYF.